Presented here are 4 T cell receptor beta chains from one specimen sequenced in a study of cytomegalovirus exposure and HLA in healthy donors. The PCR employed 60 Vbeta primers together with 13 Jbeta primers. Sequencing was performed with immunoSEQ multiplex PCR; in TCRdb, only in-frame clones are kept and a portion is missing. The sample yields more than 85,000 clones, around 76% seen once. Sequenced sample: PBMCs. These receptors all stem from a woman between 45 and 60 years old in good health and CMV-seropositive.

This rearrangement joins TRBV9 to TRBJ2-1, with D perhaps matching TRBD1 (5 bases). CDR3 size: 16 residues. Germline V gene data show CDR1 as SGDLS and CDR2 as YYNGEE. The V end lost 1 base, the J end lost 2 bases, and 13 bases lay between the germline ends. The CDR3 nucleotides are TGTGCCAGCAGCGTAAGTTGGACAAGTACCTACAATGAGCAGTTCTTC. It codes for CASSVSWTSTYNEQFF.

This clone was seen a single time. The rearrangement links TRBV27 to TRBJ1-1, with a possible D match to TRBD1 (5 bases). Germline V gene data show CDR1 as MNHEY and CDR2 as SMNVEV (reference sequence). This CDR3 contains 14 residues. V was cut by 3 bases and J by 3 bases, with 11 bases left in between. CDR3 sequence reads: CASSFRGRDTEAFF. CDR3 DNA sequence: TGTGCCAGCAGTTTTAGGGGCAGGGACACTGAAGCTTTCTTT.

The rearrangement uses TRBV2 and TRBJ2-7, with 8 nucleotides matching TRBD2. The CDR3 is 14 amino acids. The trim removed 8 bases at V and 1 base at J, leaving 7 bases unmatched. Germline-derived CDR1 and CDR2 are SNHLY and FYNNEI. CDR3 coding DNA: TGTGCCAGCGCAGCGGGGGCCTCTTCCTACGAGCAGTACTTC. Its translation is CASAAGASSYEQYF.

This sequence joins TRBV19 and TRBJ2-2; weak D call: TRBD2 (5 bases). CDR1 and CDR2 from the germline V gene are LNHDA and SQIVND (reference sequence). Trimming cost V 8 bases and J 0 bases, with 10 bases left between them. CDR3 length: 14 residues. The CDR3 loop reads CASSSDSNTGELFF. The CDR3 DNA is TGTGCCAGTTCCTCGGACTCGAACACCGGGGAGCTGTTTTTT. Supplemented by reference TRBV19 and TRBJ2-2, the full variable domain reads DGGITQSPKYLFRKEGQNVTLSCEQNLNHDAMYWYRQDPGQGLRLIYYSQIVNDFQKGDIAEGYSVSREKKESFPLTVTSAQKNPTAFYLCASSSDSNTGELFFGEGSRLTVL.